This passage covers 10 T cell receptor beta chains from one sample sequenced in a study of T cells in Graves' hyperthyroidism and ophthalmopathy (dated by TCRdb to about 2019). The receptor library was made with multiplex PCR. The sequencing machine was an Illumina HiSeq 2000. Amplification of TCR beta CDR3 regions was carried out from RNA transcripts. For the first round of RT-PCR on the TCR CDR3, the HTBI primer set was used together with the Qiagen OneStep RT-PCR kit. TCRdb applied fastp at Q25 and MiXCR to the public reads, then kept only in-frame beta chains. One record per CDR3 amino acid sequence lists the most common genes and DNA. Here the sample has hundreds of thousands of distinct CDR3 sequences; 16% occur a single time. The ten biggest clones cover under 35% of the sample. The specimen sequenced was blood. These TCRs come from a woman aged 18 to 35 with Graves' ophthalmopathy.

There are many counts of this clonotype. The rearrangement joins TRBV3-1 to TRBJ2-5; maybe TRBD2 (6 bases). Trimming pared 6 bases from V and 5 bases from J, leaving 16 bases between. The CDR3 covers 14 residues. The germline V gene has CDR1 LGHDT and CDR2 YNNKEL (reference sequence). The CDR3, as DNA: TGTGCCAGCAGTCCGGGGCTAGCGTGGGAGACCCAGTACTTC. Its protein is CASSPGLAWETQYF.

This clonotype came up many times. V is TRBV6-1 and J is TRBJ1-2; no definite D call. CDR3 length: 13 residues. CDR1 is MNHNS and CDR2 is SASEGT in the germline V gene. V was pared by 5 bases and J by 8 bases, with 15 bases between. This chain's CDR3 is CASSPQDGLGYTF. CDR3 DNA: TGTGCCAGCAGTCCACAAGACGGACTAGGCTACACCTTC.

This clonotype came up many times. The chain employs TRBV7-9 and TRBJ2-2, with 7 positions matching TRBD2. Germline assignment: CDR1 SEHNR and CDR2 FQNEAQ (reference sequence). CDR3 length: 16 residues. V shed 1 base and J 2 bases; nucleotides not matched to a gene: 4. CDR3 region: CASSLVSSGNTGELFF. The CDR3 region has the DNA TGTGCCAGCAGCTTAGTTTCTAGCGGAAACACCGGGGAGCTGTTTTTT.

This chain joins TRBV24-1 and TRBJ2-1; 13 nucleotides agree with TRBD2. This CDR3 contains 17 residues. The J segment lost 1 base and the V segment lost 6 bases, leaving 5 bases of the junction unmatched. In germline, CDR1 is KGHDR, CDR2 SFDVKD. The CDR3 spells CATSRTSGSRSYNEQFF. As DNA, the CDR3 is TGTGCCACCAGTAGGACTAGCGGGAGTAGGTCCTACAATGAGCAGTTCTTC.

This clonotype was observed at least ten times. The chain recombines TRBV11-3 with TRBJ2-7; D is undetermined. Germline CDR1 and CDR2: SGHNT and YENEEA. Deletions cut 8 bases from V and 4 bases from J, with 12 bases between. The CDR3 spans 12 residues. The CDR3 sequence is CASGRTSYEQYF. The CDR3 DNA sequence: TGTGCCAGCGGCCGGACCTCATACGAGCAGTACTTC.

Ten or more counts support this clonotype. This chain links TRBV28 with TRBJ2-7, with TRBD1 identical over 7 bases. The CDR3 runs to 15 residues. The J segment lost 3 bases and the V segment lost 7 bases, leaving 12 bases of the junction unmatched. Per germline, CDR1 MDHEN and CDR2 SYDVKM. CDR3 residues: CASKGATGSFYEQYF. In nucleotides, the CDR3 is TGTGCCAGCAAAGGAGCGACAGGGTCCTTCTACGAGCAGTACTTC.

This clonotype has at least ten counts. The gene calls are TRBV6-6 and TRBJ2-1, with D possibly TRBD2 on 6 matching bases. The length of the CDR3 is 16 residues. The V end was cut by 2 bases, the J end by 4 bases, with 15 bases between. Germline-derived CDR1 and CDR2 are MNHNY and SVGAGI (reference sequence). This CDR3 reads CASSYRPGLPYNEQFF. CDR3 DNA: TGTGCCAGCAGTTACCGCCCGGGACTCCCATACAATGAGCAGTTCTTC.

There are many counts of this clonotype. J is TRBJ1-1 and V is TRBV7-9; D not certain. This CDR3 has 13 residues. Germline CDR1 reads SEHNR; CDR2 reads FQNEAQ (reference sequence). The ends were cut back, 5 bases at V and 3 bases at J, with 10 bases in the middle. This CDR3 is CASSPVGYTEAFF. The CDR3 nucleotides are TGTGCCAGCAGCCCCGTGGGGTACACTGAAGCTTTCTTT.

The chain couples TRBV28 to TRBJ2-1; 15 bases align to TRBD2. There are 19 residues in the CDR3. Germline V gives CDR1 MDHEN, CDR2 SYDVKM. Germline trimming cut 6 bases from V and 0 bases from J; bases unmatched to any gene: 9. The CDR3 protein is CASSNGLAGGFGSYNEQFF. CDR3 DNA sequence: TGTGCCAGCAGCAACGGACTAGCGGGAGGGTTCGGCTCCTACAATGAGCAGTTCTTC.

This clonotype has ten or more counts. This chain uses TRBV11-3 with TRBJ2-1; 7 bases match TRBD2. CDR1 is SGHNT and CDR2 is YENEEA in the germline V gene. Trimming took 3 bases from V and 8 from J; bases not matched to a gene: 13. The CDR3 loop spans 16 amino acids. CDR3 coding DNA: TGTGCCAGCAGCTTGTATAGGGCGGGAGTAGAGGATGAGCAGTTCTTC. Protein sequence: CASSLYRAGVEDEQFF.